This passage covers 9 T cell receptor beta chains from one sample sequenced in a study of shared clonotypes between healthy human individuals. Assay: immunoSEQ multiplex PCR; the TCRdb copy retains only in-frame clones and omits some. Of millions of clones listed, about 95% are singletons. In the naive CD8 group, cells lacked CD45RO and were positively selected for CCR7, so terminally differentiated effector memory CD45RA+ cells were left out. Sample: naive CD8+ T cells sorted from blood. These receptors were taken from a man younger than 30 in good health.

Comments on this clone: This specimen includes other DNA sequences encoding the same CDR3. The gene calls are TRBV7-3 and TRBJ2-5; D not resolved. Germline V lookup: CDR1 SGHTA, CDR2 FQGTGA. The length of the CDR3 is 13 residues. The V end was cut by 2 bases, the J end by 5 bases, with 9 bases between. The CDR3 region is CASSLDGEETQYF. CDR3 DNA sequence: TGTGCCAGCAGCTTAGACGGCGAGGAGACCCAGTACTTC.

V gene TRBV28 combines with J gene TRBJ2-7; TRBD2 might be the D (5 bases). Per the germline V gene, CDR1 is MDHEN and CDR2 is SYDVKM. CDR3 size: 13 residues. Trimming cost V 4 bases and J 2 bases, with 9 bases left between them. The CDR3 loop is CASSSGRAYEQYF. As DNA, the CDR3 is TGTGCCAGCAGTTCCGGGCGGGCCTACGAGCAGTACTTC.

There are a few counts of this clone. Other DNA sequences in this specimen translate into the identical CDR3. V gene TRBV27 combines with J gene TRBJ2-1; weak D call: TRBD1 (6 bases). Germline V lookup: CDR1 MNHEY, CDR2 SMNVEV (reference sequence). This CDR3 is 14 amino acids long. Trimming removed 2 bases from V and 5 bases from J, with 10 bases in between. DNA for the CDR3: TGTGCCAGCAGTTTAAGGCAGGGGAACAATGAGCAGTTCTTC. Amino acids: CASSLRQGNNEQFF.

As regards this clone: At the DNA level, this CDR3 is encoded by other sequences in the same sample as well. This chain links TRBV6-1 with TRBJ2-7; weak D call: TRBD1 (5 bases). CDR1 is MNHNS, CDR2 SASEGT, per germline. V was cut by 1 base and J by 2 bases, with 9 bases left in between. The CDR3 is 14 amino acids. The CDR3 coding sequence is TGTGCCAGCAGTGAAGTCCAGGGTCCCTACGAGCAGTACTTC. Translation gives CASSEVQGPYEQYF.

This chain joins TRBV28 and TRBJ2-5, with 10 bases that match TRBD1. The CDR3 covers 17 residues. Germline V gene sequence: CDR1 MDHEN, CDR2 SYDVKM. The ends lost 5 bases at V and 5 bases at J; junction bases unmatched: 14. Written as DNA, the CDR3 is TGTGCCAGCAGTACCTCAGAGGGGACAGGGGCCCTTGAGACCCAGTACTTC. Protein sequence: CASSTSEGTGALETQYF.

The rearrangement uses TRBV10-3 and TRBJ2-5, with TRBD2 matching over 7 bases. Trimming took 3 bases from V and 3 from J; bases not matched to a gene: 4. Germline CDR1 ENHRY, CDR2 SYGVKD. There are 14 residues in the CDR3. CDR3 sequence reads: CAISDGGWEETQYF. CDR3 in DNA: TGTGCCATCAGTGACGGGGGGTGGGAAGAGACCCAGTACTTC.

The chain uses TRBV4-3 and TRBJ2-7; TRBD1 matches 8 bases. J lost 10 bases, V lost 0 bases, and 17 bases had no gene match. Germline V gene sequence: CDR1 LGHNA, CDR2 YSLEER. This CDR3 has 17 amino acids. The chain's CDR3 is CASSQDCPAGGLVYQYF. CDR3 nucleotide sequence: TGCGCCAGCAGCCAAGATTGTCCGGCAGGGGGCCTAGTTTATCAGTACTTC.

The chain uses TRBV10-3 and TRBJ1-1, with TRBD1 matching over 7 bases. The CDR3 length is 14 residues. The ends lost 6 bases at V and 4 bases at J; junction bases unmatched: 8. Per germline, CDR1 ENHRY and CDR2 SYGVKD. CDR3 sequence reads: CAIREGQYGTEAFF. The CDR3 bases are TGTGCCATCAGGGAGGGACAGTACGGCACTGAAGCTTTCTTT.

As to this clone: This specimen includes other DNA sequences encoding the same CDR3. This chain connects TRBV5-1 to TRBJ1-2; TRBD1 is a possible D gene (5 bases). From germline, CDR1 is SGHRS and CDR2 YFSETQ. V lost 0 bases to trimming and J lost 5 bases, with 8 bases between them. The CDR3 covers 13 residues. The CDR3 DNA sequence: TGCGCCAGCAGCTTGGCGGCAGGGTATGGCTACACCTTC. The encoded protein is CASSLAAGYGYTF. The variable domain in full, with the rest retrieved from reference TRBV5-1 and TRBJ1-2, is KAGVTQTPRYLIKTRGQQVTLSCSPISGHRSVSWYQQTPGQGLQFLFEYFSETQRNKGNFPGRFSGRQFSNSRSEMNVSTLELGDSALYLCASSLAAGYGYTFGSGTRLTVV.